These T cell receptor beta chains were read from a single sample in a study of blood T cell repertoires in COVID-19. The protocol was immunoSEQ multiplex PCR, while the TCRdb copy is restricted to in-frame clones and leaves out a portion. The sample comprises 300,000 to 350,000 clones, about nine tenths of which are singletons, and 8.5% to 10% rests with the top ten. Material for sequencing was PBMCs or T cells enriched from blood (not recorded which). The receptors stem from a woman in her late teens or twenties who had recovered from COVID-19. Both conserved end residues are part of each CDR3. Fields, in order: V gene, J gene, CDR3 protein.

v_gene: TRBV30
j_gene: TRBJ1-2
CDR3aa: CAWSPTAYGYTF

v_gene: TRBV19
j_gene: TRBJ2-2
CDR3aa: CASTLGGAGELFF

v_gene: TRBV4-3
j_gene: TRBJ1-1
CDR3aa: CASSQGRLNTEAFF

v_gene: TRBV7-2
j_gene: TRBJ2-2
CDR3aa: CASLARRNTGELFF

v_gene: TRBV9
j_gene: TRBJ2-7
CDR3aa: CASSVDAGSPYEQYF

v_gene: TRBV2
j_gene: TRBJ1-6
CDR3aa: CASSDSTGRSPLHF

v_gene: TRBV5-4
j_gene: TRBJ2-3
CDR3aa: CASSSWQTDTQYF

v_gene: TRBV3-1/TRBV3-2
j_gene: TRBJ1-2
CDR3aa: CASSQALHGYTF

v_gene: TRBV6-2/TRBV6-3
j_gene: TRBJ2-5
CDR3aa: CASSYSPSVQETQYF

v_gene: TRBV5-1
j_gene: TRBJ1-3
CDR3aa: CASSFAFGNTIYF

v_gene: TRBV4-1
j_gene: TRBJ1-1
CDR3aa: CASSPQGLTEAFF

v_gene: TRBV4-1
j_gene: TRBJ2-1
CDR3aa: CASSQFGTSNEQFF

v_gene: TRBV5-6
j_gene: TRBJ2-1
CDR3aa: CASSLRAGPYNEQFF

v_gene: TRBV5-4
j_gene: TRBJ2-2
CDR3aa: CASSYDRGGTGELFF

v_gene: TRBV4-3
j_gene: TRBJ1-1
CDR3aa: CASSTSGGYGRNTEAFF

v_gene: TRBV7-9
j_gene: TRBJ1-4
CDR3aa: CASSLGPTINEKLFF

v_gene: TRBV7-8
j_gene: TRBJ2-5
CDR3aa: CASSLLHSVETQYF

v_gene: TRBV7-2
j_gene: TRBJ1-5
CDR3aa: CASSLVGQWGNQPQHF

v_gene: TRBV6-1
j_gene: TRBJ2-7
CDR3aa: CASSQGQGEIAYEQYF

v_gene: TRBV6-2/TRBV6-3
j_gene: TRBJ2-7
CDR3aa: CASSYKPTSISYEQYF

v_gene: TRBV7-2
j_gene: TRBJ1-1
CDR3aa: CASSLERRYTEAFF

v_gene: TRBV7-2
j_gene: TRBJ2-5
CDR3aa: CASSFPFGGETQYF

v_gene: TRBV2
j_gene: TRBJ2-1
CDR3aa: CASSRVAPTYNEQFF

v_gene: TRBV5-6
j_gene: TRBJ1-3
CDR3aa: CASRSRDSSGNTIYF

v_gene: TRBV5-1
j_gene: TRBJ1-4
CDR3aa: CASSLASAGQGYEKLFF

v_gene: TRBV5-1
j_gene: TRBJ2-3
CDR3aa: CASSLMTGEDTQYF

v_gene: TRBV5-6
j_gene: TRBJ1-2
CDR3aa: CASSAFTGGYTF

v_gene: TRBV2
j_gene: TRBJ1-3
CDR3aa: CASFRDSGNTIYF

v_gene: TRBV19
j_gene: TRBJ2-5
CDR3aa: CASSIGGASETQYF

v_gene: TRBV7-2
j_gene: TRBJ1-6
CDR3aa: CASSRQSGGGYNSPLHF

v_gene: TRBV7-8
j_gene: TRBJ2-3
CDR3aa: CASSLTSNTDTQYF

v_gene: TRBV5-5
j_gene: TRBJ1-4
CDR3aa: CASSFPGGKLFF

v_gene: TRBV20-1
j_gene: TRBJ1-2
CDR3aa: CSASATGKDYGYTF

v_gene: TRBV12-3/TRBV12-4
j_gene: TRBJ1-5
CDR3aa: CASGRDSQPQHF

v_gene: TRBV25-1
j_gene: TRBJ1-3
CDR3aa: CASSELGRGQSGNTIYF